The entry that follows covers one TCR beta chain sequence. Other DNA sequences from this sample encode an identical CDR3 as well. CDR3 length: 10 residues. Per the germline V gene, CDR1 is DFQATT and CDR2 is SNEGSKA (reference sequence). The V gene lost 6 bases and the J gene lost 3 bases, with 6 bases spanning the gap. The data derive from a study of Ad26.COV2.S vaccination and SARS-CoV-2 variants. Generated by immunoSEQ multiplex PCR, the TCRdb table keeps only in-frame clones and is missing some. The sample carries fewer than 900,000 clones, more than 80% recorded once. As for treatment: around 19 received Ad26.COV2.S at low or high dose, single or two shots; 5 received placebo; per-sample allocation not given. The samples date from day 63 after the first vaccine or placebo injection.

This chain connects TRBV20-1 to TRBJ2-7; unclear D gene. This TCR came from a person aged 18 to 59 who received the Ad26.COV2.S COVID-19 vaccine or a placebo. The sample here was peripheral blood, taken in a trial of Ad26.COV2.S vaccine versus placebo. As DNA, the CDR3 is TGCAGTGCCCGTGACTACGAGCAGTACTTC. Translation: CSARDYEQYF.